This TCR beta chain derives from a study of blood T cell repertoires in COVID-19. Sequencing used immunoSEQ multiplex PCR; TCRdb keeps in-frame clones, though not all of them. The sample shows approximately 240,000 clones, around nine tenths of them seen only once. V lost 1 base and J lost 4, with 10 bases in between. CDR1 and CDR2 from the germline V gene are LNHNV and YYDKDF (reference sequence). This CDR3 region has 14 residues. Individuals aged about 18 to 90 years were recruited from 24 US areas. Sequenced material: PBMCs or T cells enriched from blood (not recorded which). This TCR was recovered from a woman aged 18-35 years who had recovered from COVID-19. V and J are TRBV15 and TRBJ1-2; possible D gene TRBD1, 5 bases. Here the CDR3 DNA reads TGTGCCACCAGCAGAGGACGGGACTCCTATGGCTACACCTTC. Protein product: CATSRGRDSYGYTF.